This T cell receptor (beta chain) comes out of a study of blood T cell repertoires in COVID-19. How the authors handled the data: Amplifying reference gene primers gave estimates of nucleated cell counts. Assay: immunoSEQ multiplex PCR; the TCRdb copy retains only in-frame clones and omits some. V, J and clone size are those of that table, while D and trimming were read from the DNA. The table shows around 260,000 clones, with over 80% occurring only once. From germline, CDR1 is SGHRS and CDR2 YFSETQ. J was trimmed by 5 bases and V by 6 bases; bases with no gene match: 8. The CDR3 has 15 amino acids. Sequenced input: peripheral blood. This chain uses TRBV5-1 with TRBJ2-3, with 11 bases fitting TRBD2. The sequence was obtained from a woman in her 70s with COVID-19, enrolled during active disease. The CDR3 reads CASNVAGGPGDTQYF. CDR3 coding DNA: TGCGCCAGCAACGTAGCGGGAGGGCCGGGAGATACGCAGTATTTT.